This T cell receptor (beta chain) is from a study of human T cells and chemical hapten exposure. CDR1 KGHDR and CDR2 SFDVKD come from the germline V gene. The CDR3 has 15 amino acids. The V and J ends lost 4 bases and 0 bases, in that order; junction bases with no gene match: 3. The time point here: healthy volunteer bleed at 6 weeks. Extraction of total RNA was performed on unfractionated whole blood. TCRdb re-called the RACE reads with MiXCR, one entry per CDR3 protein. The data show tens of thousands of distinct CDR3 sequences, with 3.7% seen just once and roughly 5.9% held by the top ten. This receptor was obtained from a human donor in good health. Some clones in this sample may be carry-over from other donors' samples. The sample consisted of whole blood. The V call is TRBV24-1, the J call TRBJ2-5, with 8 bases identical to TRBD1. CDR3 in amino acids: CATSEWTGYQETQYF. CDR3 bases: TGTGCCACCAGTGAGTGGACAGGGTACCAAGAGACCCAGTACTTC.